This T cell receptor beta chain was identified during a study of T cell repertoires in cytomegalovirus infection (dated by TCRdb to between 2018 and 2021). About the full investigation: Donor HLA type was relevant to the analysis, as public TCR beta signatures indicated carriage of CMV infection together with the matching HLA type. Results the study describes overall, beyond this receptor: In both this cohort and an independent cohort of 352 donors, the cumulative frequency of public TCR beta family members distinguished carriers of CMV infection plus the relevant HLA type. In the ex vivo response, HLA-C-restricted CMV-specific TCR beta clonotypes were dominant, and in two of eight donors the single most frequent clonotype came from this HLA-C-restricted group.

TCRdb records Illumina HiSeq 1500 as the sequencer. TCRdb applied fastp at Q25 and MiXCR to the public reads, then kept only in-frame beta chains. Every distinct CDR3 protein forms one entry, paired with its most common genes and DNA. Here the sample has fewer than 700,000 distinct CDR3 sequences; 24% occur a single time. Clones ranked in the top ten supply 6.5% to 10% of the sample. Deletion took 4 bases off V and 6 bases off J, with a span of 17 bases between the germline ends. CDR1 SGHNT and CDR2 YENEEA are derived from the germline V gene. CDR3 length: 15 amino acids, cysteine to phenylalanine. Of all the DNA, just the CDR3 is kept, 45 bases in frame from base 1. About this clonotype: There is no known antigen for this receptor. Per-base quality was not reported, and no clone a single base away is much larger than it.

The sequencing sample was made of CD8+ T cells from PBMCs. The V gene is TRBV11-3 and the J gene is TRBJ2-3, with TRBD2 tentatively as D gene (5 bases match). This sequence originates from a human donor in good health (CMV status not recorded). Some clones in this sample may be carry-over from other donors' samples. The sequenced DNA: TGTGCCAGCAGCTCCTTCGGACGGGAATCGGATACGCAGTATTTT. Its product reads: CASSSFGRESDTQYF.